This T cell receptor (beta chain) was observed in a study of blood T cell repertoires in COVID-19. Study summary: Donors in the United States, Italy and Spain gave samples during acute or convalescent COVID-19. Sources were T cells, B-cell-depleted T cells, or PBMCs; the material itself was cDNA or gDNA.

Here immunoSEQ multiplex PCR was the method, and the copy in TCRdb shows in-frame clones only, minus some. The table shows 300,000 or so clones, with 85% to 90% occurring only once. Trimming removed 1 base from V and 9 bases from J, with 16 bases in between. The CDR3 sequence is 15 residues long. Germline CDR1 SEHNR, CDR2 FQNEAQ (reference sequence). The receptor's source is a woman between 40 and 55 years old with acute or convalescent COVID-19. The sample comprised peripheral blood. The V and J genes are TRBV7-9 and TRBJ1-5; no clear D. The CDR3 spells CASSLGVSGLPPQHF. CDR3 in DNA: TGTGCCAGCAGCTTAGGTGTTAGCGGCCTCCCGCCCCAGCATTTT.